These 16 T cell receptor beta chains were all obtained from the same sample, sequenced in a study of T cell responses to AZD1222 COVID-19 vaccine. TCRdb keeps only in-frame clones here, not all; method: immunoSEQ multiplex PCR. The table records around 100,000 clones, approximately 89% of them present only once. Sequencing was performed on peripheral blood, taken 28 days after the second AZD1222 dose. All receptors come from an adult who received the AZD1222 COVID-19 vaccine.

V is TRBV15 and J is TRBJ1-2; D gene ambiguous. The V gene lost 0 bases and the J gene lost 4 bases, with 12 bases spanning the gap. CDR1 is LNHNV, CDR2 YYDKDF, per germline (reference sequence). There are 15 residues in the CDR3. The CDR3 region is CATSRDRVPIYGYTF. The DNA for the CDR3 is TGTGCCACCAGCAGAGATCGGGTTCCTATCTATGGCTACACCTTC. The complete variable domain, with remaining parts taken from reference TRBV15 and TRBJ1-2, reads DAMVIQNPRYQVTQFGKPVTLSCSQTLNHNVMYWYQQKSSQAPKLLFHYYDKDFNNEADTPDNFQSRRPNTSFCFLDIRSPGLGDTAMYLCATSRDRVPIYGYTFGSGTRLTVV.

This rearrangement joins TRBV5-4 to TRBJ2-2, with 7 bases aligning to TRBD1. Germline V gene sequence: CDR1 SGHNT, CDR2 YYREEE (reference sequence). The length of the CDR3 is 14 residues. V was pared by 5 bases and J by 1 base, with 2 bases of the junction left unmatched. The DNA of the CDR3 is TGTGCCAGCAGGCGGACAGGGAACACCGGGGAGCTGTTTTTT. Amino acid sequence: CASRRTGNTGELFF.

This chain joins TRBV28 and TRBJ1-5; D might be TRBD1 (6 bases). The V and J ends lost 8 bases and 7 bases respectively, with 15 bases between them. This CDR3 comprises 13 residues. CDR1 and CDR2 from the germline V gene are MDHEN and SYDVKM. CDR3 sequence: CASWQGSLQPQHF. In nucleotides, the CDR3 is TGTGCCAGCTGGCAGGGGAGTTTGCAGCCCCAGCATTTT.

V and J are TRBV6-2 or TRBV6-3 and TRBJ2-5; D may be TRBD2 (5 bases). Looked up from germline, CDR1 is MNHEY and CDR2 is SVGEGT. Trimming removed 2 bases from V and 5 bases from J, with 6 bases in between. There are 12 residues in the CDR3. The CDR3 sequence is CASSYRGETQYF. For the CDR3, the DNA is TGTGCCAGCAGTTACCGAGGGGAGACCCAGTACTTC.

V and J are TRBV19 and TRBJ1-2, with D possibly being TRBD1 (6 bases). Germline lookup yields CDR1 LNHDA and CDR2 SQIVND (reference sequence). The CDR3 covers 13 residues. V gave up 5 bases and J gave up 2 bases, with 9 bases separating them. The CDR3 DNA reads TGTGCCAGTAGTCCGGACAGCAACTATGGCTACACCTTC. It encodes CASSPDSNYGYTF.

The genes are TRBV5-1 and TRBJ1-4; D may be TRBD1 (5 bases). The CDR3 spans 14 residues. V shed 0 bases and J shed 2 bases, with 5 bases lying between them. Germline V gene data show CDR1 as SGHRS and CDR2 as YFSETQ. CDR3 in amino acids: CASSLAGTNEKLFF. CDR3 coding DNA: TGCGCCAGCAGCTTGGCAGGGACTAATGAAAAACTGTTTTTT.

The J gene is TRBJ2-5, the V gene TRBV19; D gene unclear. Trimming stripped 3 bases from V and 5 bases from J, with 13 bases between. CDR3 size: 14 residues. Germline loops: CDR1 LNHDA, CDR2 SQIVND (reference sequence). The CDR3 here is CASSIVGPRETQYF. The CDR3 nucleotides read TGTGCCAGTAGTATTGTGGGCCCTCGGGAGACCCAGTACTTC.

This clone has a single count. The V gene is TRBV28, the J gene TRBJ2-2; perhaps TRBD2 as D (5 bases). CDR3 length equals 13 residues. CDR1 MDHEN and CDR2 SYDVKM come from the germline V gene. V was clipped by 2 bases and J by 8 bases, with 9 bases between them. In DNA, the CDR3 is TGTGCCAGCAGTTTACAGCGGCCTGGGGAGCTGTTTTTT. Translation: CASSLQRPGELFF.

CDR3 sequence reads: CASSPSGGAETQYF. CDR3 sequence (DNA): TGTGCCAGCAGCCCTAGCGGGGGGGCGGAGACCCAGTACTTC. The rearrangement joins TRBV5-4 to TRBJ2-5; 12 nucleotides line up with TRBD2. V lost 4 bases to trimming and J lost 5 bases; unmatched junction nucleotides: 3. Looked up from germline, CDR1 is SGHNT and CDR2 is YYREEE (reference sequence). CDR3 length equals 14 residues.

Here the CDR3 reads CASSQDAGTSYEQYF. In DNA form, the CDR3 reads TGTGCCAGCAGCCAAGATGCCGGGACTTCCTACGAGCAGTACTTC. The chain is built from TRBV3-1 (or the pseudogene TRBV3-2) and TRBJ2-7; D possibly corresponds to TRBD2 (6 bases). Germline-derived CDR1 and CDR2 are LGHDT and YNNKEL (reference sequence). V was cut by 0 bases and J by 1 base, with 10 bases left in between. The CDR3 is 15 amino acids.

This clone was counted a single time. This sequence joins TRBV5-4 and TRBJ1-1; TRBD1 aligns across 7 bases. V shed 0 bases, J shed 6 bases, and the junction held 11 bases outside the gene matches. This CDR3 contains 16 residues. Germline V lookup: CDR1 SGHNT, CDR2 YYREEE (reference sequence). The CDR3: CASSLGQGEVAPEAFF. CDR3 bases: TGTGCCAGCAGCTTGGGACAGGGAGAGGTTGCTCCTGAAGCTTTCTTT.

The rearrangement joins TRBV2 to TRBJ2-7; 11 bases agree with TRBD1. V gave up 6 bases and J gave up 4 bases; unmatched junction bases: 5. CDR1 SNHLY and CDR2 FYNNEI come from the germline V gene. The CDR3 is 14 residues long. This CDR3 is CASSAGTGGYEQYF. DNA of the CDR3: TGTGCCAGCAGCGCCGGGACAGGGGGGTACGAGCAGTACTTC.

The CDR3 loop is CASSWPTGSTDTQYF. DNA for the CDR3: TGTGCCAGCAGCTGGCCTACTGGAAGCACAGATACGCAGTATTTT. V and J are TRBV5-4 and TRBJ2-3; D not resolved. Trimming cost V 3 bases and J 0 bases, with 11 bases left between them. Germline V gives CDR1 SGHNT, CDR2 YYREEE (reference sequence). The length of the CDR3 is 15 residues.

This clone has just one count. The V and J genes are TRBV5-1 and TRBJ1-5; D gene uncertain. The CDR3 consists of 13 residues. V was trimmed by 0 bases and J by 6 bases, leaving 7 bases between them. Germline-derived CDR1 and CDR2 are SGHRS and YFSETQ. CDR3 sequence: CASSLAGSQPQHF. The CDR3 DNA follows: TGCGCCAGCAGCTTGGCCGGGAGTCAGCCCCAGCATTTT. The complete variable domain, with remaining parts taken from reference TRBV5-1 and TRBJ1-5, reads KAGVTQTPRYLIKTRGQQVTLSCSPISGHRSVSWYQQTPGQGLQFLFEYFSETQRNKGNFPGRFSGRQFSNSRSEMNVSTLELGDSALYLCASSLAGSQPQHFGDGTRLSIL.

The count of this clone is one. The CDR3 DNA follows: TGTGCCAGCAGCTTGGGACTAACAGGGGGGCAGCAGTTCTTC. It is translated as CASSLGLTGGQQFF. The rearrangement links TRBV11-2 to TRBJ2-1; the D gene is possibly TRBD1 (8 bases). The CDR3 is made up of 14 amino acids. Looked up from germline, CDR1 is SGHAT and CDR2 is FQNNGV. Trimming removed 3 bases from V and 11 bases from J, with 17 bases in between.

The chain employs TRBV19 and TRBJ1-5, with D unclear. Trimming removed 6 bases from V and 0 bases from J, with 3 bases in between. In germline, CDR1 is LNHDA, CDR2 SQIVND (reference sequence). This CDR3 contains 12 residues. In nucleotides, the CDR3 is TGTGCCAGTAGCTTTAGCAATCAGCCCCAGCATTTT. This encodes CASSFSNQPQHF. The entire variable domain, with the rest obtained from reference TRBV19 and TRBJ1-5, is as follows: DGGITQSPKYLFRKEGQNVTLSCEQNLNHDAMYWYRQDPGQGLRLIYYSQIVNDFQKGDIAEGYSVSREKKESFPLTVTSAQKNPTAFYLCASSFSNQPQHFGDGTRLSIL.